The rows below give T cell receptor delta chains drawn from one sample of a study of gamma-delta chains in newborns, infants, children. TCRdb called clones anew from the reads with CATT. The table includes more than 1,500 delta-chain clones, approximately 8% detected once. The sequencing sample was made of blood. These receptors were taken from a child who was a newborn, infant or young child, either healthy, febrile or measles-vaccinated (not recorded which). The CDR3 runs from the conserved cysteine through the conserved F or W. A D gene is named only where the DNA matches it firmly. A row's size may be missing; if present it is once, few, many or a size class.

abundance,j_gene,v_gene,d_gene,CDR3nt,CDR3aa
hyperexpanded,TRDJ1,TRDV2,TRDD3,TGTGCCTGTGACACCTGGGGGATACGCGATAAACTCATCTTT,CACDTWGIRDKLIF
NA,TRDJ3,TRDV2,NA,TGTGCCTGTGACACCTTACTGGAGGATAGCTCCTGGGACACCCGACAGATGTTTTTC,CACDTLLEDSSWDTRQMFF
large,TRDJ3,TRDV2,TRDD3,TGTGCCTGTGACACGGACCTGGGGGCCTACTCCTGGGACACCCGACAGATGTTTTTC,CACDTDLGAYSWDTRQMFF
few,TRDJ1,TRDV1,TRDD3,TGCGCTCTTGGGGGAGGGGGATGGTACACCGATAAACTCATCTTT,CALGGGGWYTDKLIF
hyperexpanded,TRDJ1,TRDV2,TRDD3,TGTGCCTGTGACCCTCGGTACTGGGGGCCATCGTACACCGATAAACTCATCTTT,CACDPRYWGPSYTDKLIF
few,TRDJ3,TRDV2,TRDD3,TGTGCCTGTGACACTGGGGGATACGCGTCCTGGGACACCCGACAGATGTTTTTC,CACDTGGYASWDTRQMFF
few,TRDJ3,TRDV2,TRDD3,TGTGCCTGTGACACCTGGGGGAGAACGAGCTCCTGGGACACCCGACAGATGTTTTTC,CACDTWGRTSSWDTRQMFF
large,TRDJ3,TRDV2,TRDD3,TGTGCCTGTGACATACTGGGGGATTCCAGCTCCTGGGACACCCGACAGATGTTTTTC,CACDILGDSSSWDTRQMFF
NA,TRDJ1,TRDV2,NA,TGTGCCTGTGACCCCGTCGGAACCGATAAACTCATCTTT,CACDPVGTDKLIF
large,TRDJ1,TRDV2,TRDD3,TGTGCCTGTGACTACGTACTGGGGGATACCGATAAACTCATCTTT,CACDYVLGDTDKLIF
NA,TRDJ3,TRDV2,NA,TGTGCCTGTGCCACCCTGGGCGCCTCCTTGTACACCCGACAGCTGTTTTTC,CACATLGASLYTRQLFF
NA,TRDJ1,TRDV2,NA,TGTGCCTGTGACCCTATTGGGACCCTTCCCTCCTATACACTCATCTTT,CACDPIGTLPSYTLIF
large,TRDJ3,TRDV3,TRDD3,TGTGCCTTTACTGGGGGATACTGGGACACCCGACAGATGTTTTTC,CAFTGGYWDTRQMFF
large,TRDJ3,TRDV2,TRDD3,TGTGCCTGTGACACGGTGGGGGATTTGAGCTCCTGGGACACCCGACAGATGTTTTTC,CACDTVGDLSSWDTRQMFF
large,TRDJ2,TRDV1,NA,TGTGCTCTTGGGGAAACGCCTTCCCCGGTTACTGGGTGTATCAGGGCACAACTCTTCTTT,CALGETPSPVTGCIRAQLFF
large,TRDJ3,TRDV2,TRDD3,TGTGCCTGTGACCCTGTACTGGGGGCAAGCTCCTGGGACACCCGACAGATGTTTTTC,CACDPVLGASSWDTRQMFF
few,TRDJ1,TRDV2,NA,TGTGCCTGTGACGGATACGATAAACTCATCTTT,CACDGYDKLIF
once,TRDJ1,TRDV1,TRDD3,TGTGCTCTTGGGGCCGCGGCCTGCACTTGGACTGGGGGAGAAATCGATAAACTCATCTTT,CALGAAACTWTGGEIDKLIF
NA,TRDJ1,TRDV2,TRDD3,TGTGCCTGTGACGTACTGGGGGACACCGATAAACTCACCTTT,CACDVLGDTDKLTF
NA,TRDJ1,TRDV1,TRDD3,TGTGCTAGTGGATACGGGGGGAGACCTAGGTACACCGACAAACTCATCTTT,CASGYGGRPRYTDKLIF
few,TRDJ3,TRDV2,NA,TGTGCCTGTGACACGCCCGGAAGTGGCTGGATACACTCCTGGGACACCCGACAGATGTTTTTC,CACDTPGSGWIHSWDTRQMFF
large,TRDJ1,TRDV1,TRDD3,TGTGCTCTTGGGGAAGGATGGGCGGGGATACGCCCTTACACCGATAAACTCATCTTT,CALGEGWAGIRPYTDKLIF
large,TRDJ3,TRDV2,TRDD3,TGTGCCTGTGACACCGTCATGGGGGATAGCTCCTGGGACACCCGACAGATGTTTTTC,CACDTVMGDSSWDTRQMFF
large,TRDJ3,TRDV2,TRDD3,TGTGCCTGTGAGAAACTGGGGGATCCCCGCGCCTGGGACACCCGACAGATGTTTTTC,CACEKLGDPRAWDTRQMFF
few,TRDJ3,TRDV2,TRDD3,TGTGCCTGTGAGAAACTGGGGGATCCCCGCACTTGGGACACCCGACAGATGTTTTTC,CACEKLGDPRTWDTRQMFF
large,TRDJ1,TRDV1,TRDD3,TGTGCTCTTGGGGAACGCTACCGATTCCTGGGGGGATACGGGTGCCTTTACACCGATAAACTCATCTTT,CALGERYRFLGGYGCLYTDKLIF
NA,TRDJ1,TRDV2,NA,TGTGCCTGTTCCGGAAGGGGGGCCACGTACACCGATAAACTCATCTTT,CACSGRGATYTDKLIF
large,TRDJ1,TRDV3,NA,TGTGCCTCCGCACTTCCAAAGGATAGGAGAGGGCATAAACTCATCTTT,CASALPKDRRGHKLIF
large,TRDJ1,TRDV1,TRDD3,TGTGCTCTTGGGGAACCACTTCTTTGTACTGGGGATAAAGCGGATAAACTCATCTTT,CALGEPLLCTGDKADKLIF
NA,TRDJ3,TRDV2,TRDD3,TGTGCCTGTGACACGGGGGGGGATTGGAGCTCCTGGGACACCCGACAGATGTTTTTC,CACDTGGDWSSWDTRQMFF
large,TRDJ3,TRDV2,TRDD3,TGTGCCTGTGACACGGGTGGATGGGGGATACGGCCCGACTCCTGGGACACCCGACAGATGTTTTTC,CACDTGGWGIRPDSWDTRQMFF
NA,TRDJ3,TRDV2,TRDD3,TGTGCCTGTGACACGAGGATGGTGGGGGATACGTTCTGGTACACCCGACAGATGTTTTTC,CACDTRMVGDTFWYTRQMFF
large,TRDJ1,TRDV1,TRDD3,TGTGCTCTTGGGGAAACTTGTACTGGGGGATACACCGATAAACTCATCTTT,CALGETCTGGYTDKLIF
few,TRDJ3,TRDV2,TRDD3,TGTGCCTGTGACACGTACTGGGGGAGAAGCTCCTGGGACACCCGACAGATGTTTTTC,CACDTYWGRSSWDTRQMFF
NA,TRDJ2,TRDV2,NA,TGTGCCACCGGCGGGGATCCCTCGACAGCACCACTCTTCTTT,CATGGDPSTAPLFF
large,TRDJ3,TRDV2,TRDD3,TGTGCCTGTGACACCTGGGGGACCTGGGACACCCGACAGATGTTTTTC,CACDTWGTWDTRQMFF